These T cell receptor beta chains were read from a single sample in a study of shared clonotypes between healthy human individuals. Libraries were prepared by immunoSEQ multiplex PCR; TCRdb keeps only in-frame clonotypes and omits some of them. The sample lists about 1.1 million clones; 60% to 80% were seen once. The sample taken for sequencing was memory CD4+ T cells from PBMCs. The receptor source for this set is a young man in good health. Some clones in this sample may be carry-over from other donors' samples. Each CDR3 is given with its conserved first and last residue. Each record gives: J gene, V gene, clone size, CDR3 protein. Rows give clone size only sometimes, using once, few, many, or a class for an expanded clone.

J: TRBJ2-5
V: TRBV5-1
size: .
CDR3: CASKQDPYQETQYF

J: TRBJ2-1
V: TRBV5-1
size: .
CDR3: CASSLIQREVNEQFF

J: TRBJ1-5
V: TRBV28
size: few
CDR3: CASSLYGTPYQPQHF

J: TRBJ1-1
V: TRBV30
size: .
CDR3: CAWSKKRGTEAFF

J: TRBJ2-3
V: TRBV7-2
size: .
CDR3: CASSFQAGGTDTQYF

J: TRBJ2-1
V: TRBV4-1
size: .
CDR3: CASSQVAGRATYNEQFF

J: TRBJ2-5
V: TRBV7-9
size: .
CDR3: CASSLAQETQYF

J: TRBJ2-7
V: TRBV7-9
size: .
CDR3: CASSLRLGDEQYF

J: TRBJ1-3
V: TRBV4-1
size: few
CDR3: CASSPPFGQGSAGNTIYF

J: TRBJ1-2
V: TRBV2
size: .
CDR3: CASSEEALTLSYGYTF

J: TRBJ1-2
V: TRBV5-4
size: .
CDR3: CASSLMEGSGYTF

J: TRBJ1-2
V: TRBV19
size: .
CDR3: CASFGAGGDYGYTF

J: TRBJ2-3
V: TRBV5-4
size: .
CDR3: CASSLGTGLGTDTQYF

J: TRBJ1-6
V: TRBV28
size: .
CDR3: CASSLVSSYNSPLHF

J: TRBJ2-1
V: TRBV20-1
size: .
CDR3: CSAVGYNEQFF

J: TRBJ2-1
V: TRBV7-2
size: .
CDR3: CASSRSVTNNEQFF